The text below deals with one T cell receptor (beta chain). Its matching antigen is unknown. Molecular-barcoded quantitative 5'-RACE produced these TCR beta libraries. TCRdb called the 5' RACE reads again in MiXCR, with one record for every CDR3 protein. The sample lists around 220,000 distinct CDR3 sequences, around 16% occurring once. Germline loops: CDR1 DFQATT, CDR2 SNEGSKA (reference sequence). There are 14 residues in the CDR3. Trimming took off 6 bases at V and 0 bases at J, with 12 bases between the two ends. The data were obtained in a study of CD8 T cells in ankylosing spondylitis. General study points: From matched ankylosing spondylitis synovial fluid, disease-linked clones were reportedly recovered at significantly enriched levels. Researchers report that disease-linked clones proved CD8+ and relatively rare in peripheral blood. Existing reports had already noted some motif variants in reactive arthritis synovial fluid and blood. Fewer than 10 highly homologous variants made up a TCR beta motif that seemed to typify ankylosing spondylitis blood.

Source material: blood, either unsorted or a sorted T cell fraction (not recorded which). This chain joins TRBV20-1 and TRBJ1-3, with a possible D match to TRBD1 (5 bases). This TCR was recovered from a male donor with ankylosing spondylitis. Here the CDR3 DNA reads TGCAGTGCGCCGGACAACCTCTCTGGAAACACCATATATTTT. Translating it yields CSAPDNLSGNTIYF.